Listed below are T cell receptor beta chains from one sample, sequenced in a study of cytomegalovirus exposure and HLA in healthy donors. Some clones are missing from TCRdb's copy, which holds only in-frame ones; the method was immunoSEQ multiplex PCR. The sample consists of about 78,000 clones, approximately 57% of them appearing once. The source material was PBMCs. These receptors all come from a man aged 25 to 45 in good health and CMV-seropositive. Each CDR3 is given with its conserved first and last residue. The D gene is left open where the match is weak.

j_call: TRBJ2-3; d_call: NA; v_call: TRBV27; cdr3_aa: CASSLKRDSLPDTQYF
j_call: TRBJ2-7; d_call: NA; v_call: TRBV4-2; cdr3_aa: CASSQDRDEQYF
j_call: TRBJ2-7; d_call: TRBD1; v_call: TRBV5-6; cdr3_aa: CASSRDGTGRREQYF
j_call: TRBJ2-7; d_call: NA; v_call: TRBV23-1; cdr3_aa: CASSPRGCYEQYF
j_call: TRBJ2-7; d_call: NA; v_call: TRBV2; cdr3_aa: CASRGTQGIDYEQYF
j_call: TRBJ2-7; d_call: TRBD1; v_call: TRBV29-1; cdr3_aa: CSVEQAQGGSEQYF
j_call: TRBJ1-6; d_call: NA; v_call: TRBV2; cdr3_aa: CASNRGGKNSPLHF
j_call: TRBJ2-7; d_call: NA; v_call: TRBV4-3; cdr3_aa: CASSWGLTTYEQYF
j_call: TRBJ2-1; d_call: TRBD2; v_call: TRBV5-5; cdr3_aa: CASSLLAGGEQFF
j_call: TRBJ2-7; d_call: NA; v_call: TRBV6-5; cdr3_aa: CASSYVGGEQYF
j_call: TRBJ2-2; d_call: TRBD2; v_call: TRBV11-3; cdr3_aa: CASSLVPRGATGELFF
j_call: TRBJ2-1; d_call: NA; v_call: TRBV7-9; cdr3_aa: CASSAGQTSNNEQFF
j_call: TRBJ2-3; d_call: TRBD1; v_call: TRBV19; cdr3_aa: CASSIDKTGGDTQYF
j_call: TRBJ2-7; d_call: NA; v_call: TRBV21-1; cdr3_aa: CASSLNTYEQYF
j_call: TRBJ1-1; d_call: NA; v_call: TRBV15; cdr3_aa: CATSRGDPRLMNTEAFF
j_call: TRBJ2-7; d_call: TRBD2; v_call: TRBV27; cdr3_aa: CASSLSLAGGYEQYF
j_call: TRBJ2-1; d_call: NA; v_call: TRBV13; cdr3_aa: CASSWRVAPYNEQFF
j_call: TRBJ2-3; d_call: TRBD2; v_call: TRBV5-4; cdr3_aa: CASSLSGTSQDTQYF
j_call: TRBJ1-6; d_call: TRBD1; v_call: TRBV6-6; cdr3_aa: CASSRGQDNSPLHF
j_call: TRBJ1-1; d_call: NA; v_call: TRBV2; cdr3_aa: CATQTDLNTEAFF
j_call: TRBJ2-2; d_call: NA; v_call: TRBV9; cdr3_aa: CASSVAPVGSVNTGELFF
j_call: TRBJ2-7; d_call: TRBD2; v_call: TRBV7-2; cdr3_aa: CASSTSLAGVGEQYF
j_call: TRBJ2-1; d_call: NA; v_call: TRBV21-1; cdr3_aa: CASSKAGPGGFEQFF
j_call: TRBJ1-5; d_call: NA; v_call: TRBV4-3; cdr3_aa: CASSQVEGQPQHF
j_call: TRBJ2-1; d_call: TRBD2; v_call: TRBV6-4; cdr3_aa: CASSRLAGGSYNEQFF
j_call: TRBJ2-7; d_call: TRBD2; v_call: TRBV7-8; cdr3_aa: CASSFFLGGRVSYEQYF
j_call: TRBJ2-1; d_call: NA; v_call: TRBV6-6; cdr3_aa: CASRSSGFYNEQFF
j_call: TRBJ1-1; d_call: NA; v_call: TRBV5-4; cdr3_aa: CASSPGNTEAFF
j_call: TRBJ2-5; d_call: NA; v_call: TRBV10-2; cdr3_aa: CASSDGGAYQETQYF